This entry describes one TCR beta chain. CDR1 is ENHRY, CDR2 SYGVKD, per germline. The CDR3 extends over 15 amino acids. V lost 0 bases and J 7 bases, leaving 12 bases between the germline ends. The data were produced by immunoSEQ multiplex PCR, yet TCRdb's version contains in-frame clones alone and is incomplete. The sample consists of 25,000 to 30,000 clones, about 83% of them appearing once. The data were taken from a study of control samples from healthy donors and cancer patients. The receptor's source is a woman between 35 and 50 years old with lung cancer. V usage is TRBV10-3 and J usage is TRBJ1-4; D is perhaps TRBD1 (5 bases). Sequencing input: PBMCs. The CDR3 reads CAISESMGGSEKLFF. The CDR3 DNA reads as TGTGCCATCAGTGAGTCGATGGGGGGTAGTGAAAAACTGTTTTTT.